Listed below are T cell receptor beta chains from one sample, sequenced in a study of blood T cell repertoires in COVID-19. Sequencing was performed with immunoSEQ multiplex PCR; in TCRdb, only in-frame clones are kept and a portion is missing. Counted here are 280,000 or so clones, 85% to 90% occurring once; the ten biggest clones make up approximately 1.5%. The sequenced material came from PBMCs or T cells enriched from blood (not recorded which). The receptors here all came from a woman between 18 and 30 years old with acute COVID-19. CDR3s leave out the opening cysteine and the closing phenylalanine or tryptophan.

J gene | V gene | CDR3 protein
TRBJ2-1 | TRBV11-2 | ASSPGGGASPYNEQF
TRBJ1-2 | TRBV25-1 | ASKYSGAGGYT
TRBJ2-1 | TRBV12-3/TRBV12-4 | ASSPRTGLF
TRBJ1-4 | TRBV4-1 | ASSQDRGGADEKLF
TRBJ2-7 | TRBV29-1 | SVELFSGRYEQY
TRBJ2-1 | TRBV29-1 | SVEINRGQTGSWYNEQF
TRBJ2-1 | TRBV11-2 | ASSSVSYNEQF
TRBJ1-2 | TRBV11-2 | ASSLGPTGAYGYT
TRBJ2-1 | TRBV6-6 | ASSQFGRKTSYNEQF
TRBJ1-2 | TRBV28 | ASSTYRASNYGYT
TRBJ1-6 | TRBV6-4 | ASSDSDRGNSPLH
TRBJ2-2 | TRBV7-2 | ASSPQGYTGELF
TRBJ1-3 | TRBV18 | ASSPYSPTGSGNTIY
TRBJ2-3 | TRBV12-3/TRBV12-4 | ASSYLTGTQY
TRBJ2-5 | TRBV6-5 | ASRQTGAGETQY
TRBJ2-7 | TRBV28 | ASSPDIFSYEQY
TRBJ1-5 | TRBV30 | AWSAGRGPYSNQPQH
TRBJ2-1 | TRBV5-8 | ASSLGHGSGDEQF
TRBJ2-1 | TRBV24-1 | ATSAVSSLGQANYNEQF
TRBJ2-1 | TRBV11-1 | ASSPGTSGRNNEQF
TRBJ2-2 | TRBV5-1 | ASSFQRQSIQLSNTGELF
TRBJ2-1 | TRBV30 | AWSSSGYNEQF
TRBJ1-1 | TRBV5-4 | ASSLAGAFEAF
TRBJ2-4 | TRBV3-1/TRBV3-2 | ASSPRTSGSFGKNIQY
TRBJ1-2 | TRBV28 | ASSPIPGTAYGYT
TRBJ2-1 | TRBV30 | AWSARGLAILNEQF
TRBJ2-2 | TRBV28 | ASSQGLAGIVAGELF
TRBJ2-7 | TRBV10-3 | AISEPAAGVDSYEQY
TRBJ1-1 | TRBV28 | ASVRRRHRGREGTEAF
TRBJ2-7 | TRBV2 | ASREKTGPSYEQY
TRBJ1-6 | TRBV14 | ASSLQTGTYNSPLH
TRBJ1-5 | TRBV15 | ATSLSPNQPQH
TRBJ1-1 | TRBV28 | ASSLDRLNTEAF
TRBJ1-2 | TRBV28 | ASSTGLSNYGYT
TRBJ1-5 | TRBV6-6 | ASSPGDRGSNQPQH
TRBJ2-3 | TRBV5-1 | ASSSRLAGGTDTQY
TRBJ1-1 | TRBV7-2 | ASSLLGQGNTEAF
TRBJ1-3 | TRBV19 | ASSSNRTPKVSSGNTIY
TRBJ1-1 | TRBV3-1/TRBV3-2 | ASSQGPMNTEAF
TRBJ1-3 | TRBV27 | ASGTGLGNTIY
TRBJ2-7 | TRBV5-5 | ASSLVRQVTYEQY
TRBJ2-7 | TRBV2 | ASSDSSGTYEQY
TRBJ1-1 | TRBV6-4 | ASRDYSQGTEAF
TRBJ2-3 | TRBV19 | ASSIDPLAGTDTQY
TRBJ1-2 | TRBV28 | ASSLDRGRGYT
TRBJ1-5 | TRBV6-2/TRBV6-3 | ASSYAGGSNQPQH
TRBJ2-7 | TRBV3-1/TRBV3-2 | ASSQRTVEQY
TRBJ2-3 | TRBV24-1 | ATSDRQGSVTDTQY
TRBJ2-1 | TRBV29-1 | SVASTSVSYNEQF
TRBJ1-2 | TRBV6-2/TRBV6-3 | ASSYSPQAGYT
TRBJ2-7 | TRBV7-9 | AVPWEGYEQY